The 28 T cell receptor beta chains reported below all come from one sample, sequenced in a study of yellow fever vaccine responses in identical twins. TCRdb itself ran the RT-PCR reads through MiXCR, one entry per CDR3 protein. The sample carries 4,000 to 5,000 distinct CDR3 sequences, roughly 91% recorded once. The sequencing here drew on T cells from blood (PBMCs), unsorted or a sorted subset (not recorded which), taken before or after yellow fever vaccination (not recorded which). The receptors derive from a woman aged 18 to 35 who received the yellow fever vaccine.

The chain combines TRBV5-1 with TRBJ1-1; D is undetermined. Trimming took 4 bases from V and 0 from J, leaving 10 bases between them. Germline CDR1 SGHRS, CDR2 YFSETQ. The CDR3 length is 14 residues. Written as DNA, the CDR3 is TGCGCCAGCAGCCGGGCGAATTTGAACACTGAAGCTTTCTTT. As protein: CASSRANLNTEAFF.

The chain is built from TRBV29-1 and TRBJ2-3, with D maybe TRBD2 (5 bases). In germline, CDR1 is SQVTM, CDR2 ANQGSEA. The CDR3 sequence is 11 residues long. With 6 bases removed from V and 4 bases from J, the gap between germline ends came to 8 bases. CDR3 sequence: CSVRTSDTQYF. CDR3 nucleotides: TGCAGCGTGCGGACTTCAGATACGCAGTATTTT.

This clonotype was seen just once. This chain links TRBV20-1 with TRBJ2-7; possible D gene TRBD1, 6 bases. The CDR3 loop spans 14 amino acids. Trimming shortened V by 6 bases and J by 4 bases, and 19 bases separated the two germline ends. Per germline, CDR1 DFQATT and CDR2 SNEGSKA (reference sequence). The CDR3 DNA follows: TGCAGTGCCCCGTTGGGGACAAAAGATTACGAGCAGTACTTC. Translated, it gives CSAPLGTKDYEQYF.

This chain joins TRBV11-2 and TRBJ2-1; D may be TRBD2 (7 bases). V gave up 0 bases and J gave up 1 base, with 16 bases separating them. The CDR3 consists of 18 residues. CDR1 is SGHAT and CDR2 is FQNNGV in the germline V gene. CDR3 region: CASSLDEPGEGSYNEQFF. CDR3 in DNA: TGTGCCAGCAGCTTAGATGAGCCAGGGGAGGGTTCCTACAATGAGCAGTTCTTC.

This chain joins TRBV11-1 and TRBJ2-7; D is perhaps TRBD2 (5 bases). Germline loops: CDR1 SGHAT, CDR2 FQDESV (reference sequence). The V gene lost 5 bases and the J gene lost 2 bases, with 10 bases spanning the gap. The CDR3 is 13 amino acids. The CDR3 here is CASSPAGTYEQYF. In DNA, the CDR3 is TGTGCCAGCAGCCCGGCCGGGACCTACGAGCAGTACTTC.

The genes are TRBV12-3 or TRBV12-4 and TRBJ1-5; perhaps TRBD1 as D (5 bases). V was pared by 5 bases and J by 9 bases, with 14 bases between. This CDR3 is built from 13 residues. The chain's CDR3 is CASSPSGSMPQHF. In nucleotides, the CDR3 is TGTGCCAGCAGTCCGTCAGGGTCGATGCCCCAGCATTTT.

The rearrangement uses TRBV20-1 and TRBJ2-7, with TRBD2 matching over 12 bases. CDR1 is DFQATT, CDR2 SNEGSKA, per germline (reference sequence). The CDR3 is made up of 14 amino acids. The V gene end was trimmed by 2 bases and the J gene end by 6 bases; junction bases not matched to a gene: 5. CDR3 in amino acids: CSARLLAGGLEQYF. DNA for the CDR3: TGCAGTGCTAGACTCCTAGCGGGAGGGCTCGAGCAGTACTTC.

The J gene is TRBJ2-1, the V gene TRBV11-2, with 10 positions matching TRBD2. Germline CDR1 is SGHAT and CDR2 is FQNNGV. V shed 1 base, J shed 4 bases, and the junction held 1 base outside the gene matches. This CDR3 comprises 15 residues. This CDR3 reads CASSLGSGGYNEQFF. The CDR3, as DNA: TGTGCCAGCAGCTTAGGTAGCGGGGGGTACAATGAGCAGTTCTTC.

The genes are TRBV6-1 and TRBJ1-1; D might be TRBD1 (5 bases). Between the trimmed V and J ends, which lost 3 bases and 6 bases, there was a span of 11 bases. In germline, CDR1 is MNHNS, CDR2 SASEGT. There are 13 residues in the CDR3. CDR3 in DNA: TGTGCCAGCAGTGAGGGGGACCGAGCTGAAGCTTTCTTT. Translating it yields CASSEGDRAEAFF.

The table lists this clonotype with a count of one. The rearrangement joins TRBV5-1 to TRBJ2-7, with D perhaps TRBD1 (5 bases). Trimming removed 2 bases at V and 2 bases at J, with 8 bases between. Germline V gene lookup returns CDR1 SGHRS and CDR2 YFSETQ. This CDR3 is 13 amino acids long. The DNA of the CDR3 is TGCGCCAGCAGCTTAGACAGCACCTACGAGCAGTACTTC. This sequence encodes CASSLDSTYEQYF. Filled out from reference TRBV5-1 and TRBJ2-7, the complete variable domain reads KAGVTQTPRYLIKTRGQQVTLSCSPISGHRSVSWYQQTPGQGLQFLFEYFSETQRNKGNFPGRFSGRQFSNSRSEMNVSTLELGDSALYLCASSLDSTYEQYFGPGTRLTVT.

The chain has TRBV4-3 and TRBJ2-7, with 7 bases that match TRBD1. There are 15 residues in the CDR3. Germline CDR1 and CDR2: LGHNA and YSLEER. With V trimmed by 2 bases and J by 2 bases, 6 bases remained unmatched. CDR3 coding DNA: TGCGCCAGCAGCCAAAGACAGGGAATACCCTACGAGCAGTACTTC. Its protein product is CASSQRQGIPYEQYF.

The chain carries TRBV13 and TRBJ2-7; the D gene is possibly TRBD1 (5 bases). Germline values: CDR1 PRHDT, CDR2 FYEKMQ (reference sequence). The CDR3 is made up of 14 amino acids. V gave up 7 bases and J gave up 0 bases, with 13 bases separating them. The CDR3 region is CASNHLDSSYEQYF. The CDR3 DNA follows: TGTGCCAGCAACCATCTCGACAGCTCCTACGAGCAGTACTTC.

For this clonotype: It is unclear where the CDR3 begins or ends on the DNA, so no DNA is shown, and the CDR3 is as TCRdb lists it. The CDR3 reads CASTKREPYTGELFFF. The chain employs TRBV14 and TRBJ2-2; the table assigns TRBD2, which was not confirmed against the DNA. The CDR3 has 16 amino acids, counting both end residues. Germline V gives CDR1 SGHDN, CDR2 FVKESK.

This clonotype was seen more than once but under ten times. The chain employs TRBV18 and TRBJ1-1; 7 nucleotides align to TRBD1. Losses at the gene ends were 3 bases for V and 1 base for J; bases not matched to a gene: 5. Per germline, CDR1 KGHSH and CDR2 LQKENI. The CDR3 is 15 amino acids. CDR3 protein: CASSPKQGRNTEAFF. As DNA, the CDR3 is TGTGCCAGCTCACCGAAACAGGGGAGGAACACTGAAGCTTTCTTT.

CDR3 coding DNA: TGTGCCAGTTTGACTAGCGGGAGTTCAGAGCAGTACTTC. Residues: CASLTSGSSEQYF. The chain employs TRBV28 and TRBJ2-7, with TRBD2 identical over 12 bases. Germline values: CDR1 MDHEN, CDR2 SYDVKM. The CDR3 covers 13 residues. J was trimmed by 7 bases and V by 9 bases; bases with no gene match: 7.

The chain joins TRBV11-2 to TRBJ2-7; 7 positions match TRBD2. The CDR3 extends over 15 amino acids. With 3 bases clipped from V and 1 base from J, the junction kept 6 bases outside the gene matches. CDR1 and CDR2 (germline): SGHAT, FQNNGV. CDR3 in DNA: TGTGCCAGCAGCTTTAGCCGGGGAGGGTCCTACGAGCAGTACTTC. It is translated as CASSFSRGGSYEQYF.

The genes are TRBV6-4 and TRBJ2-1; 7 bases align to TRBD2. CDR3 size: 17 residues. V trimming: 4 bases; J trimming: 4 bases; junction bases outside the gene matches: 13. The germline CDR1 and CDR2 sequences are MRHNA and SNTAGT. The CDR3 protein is CASSAFPSGVNYNEQFF. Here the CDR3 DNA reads TGTGCCAGCAGTGCCTTCCCGAGCGGGGTCAATTACAATGAGCAGTTCTTC.

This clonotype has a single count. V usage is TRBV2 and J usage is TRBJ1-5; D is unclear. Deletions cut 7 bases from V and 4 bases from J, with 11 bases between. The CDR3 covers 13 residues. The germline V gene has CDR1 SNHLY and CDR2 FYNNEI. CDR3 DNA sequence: TGTGCCAGCACTGTCACAGTAAATCAGCCCCAGCATTTT. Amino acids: CASTVTVNQPQHF.

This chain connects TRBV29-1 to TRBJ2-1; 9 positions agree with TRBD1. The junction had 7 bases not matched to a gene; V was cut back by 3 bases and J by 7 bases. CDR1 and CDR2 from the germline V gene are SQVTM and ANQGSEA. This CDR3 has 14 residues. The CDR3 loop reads CSVDRGQGLNEQFF. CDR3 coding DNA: TGCAGCGTTGACAGGGGACAGGGCTTGAATGAGCAGTTCTTC.

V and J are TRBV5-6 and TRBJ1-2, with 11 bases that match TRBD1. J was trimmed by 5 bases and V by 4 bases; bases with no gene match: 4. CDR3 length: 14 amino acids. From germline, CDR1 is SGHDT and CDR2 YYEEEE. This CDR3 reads CASSGGQGVYGYTF. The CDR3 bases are TGTGCCAGCAGCGGGGGACAGGGGGTATATGGCTACACCTTC.

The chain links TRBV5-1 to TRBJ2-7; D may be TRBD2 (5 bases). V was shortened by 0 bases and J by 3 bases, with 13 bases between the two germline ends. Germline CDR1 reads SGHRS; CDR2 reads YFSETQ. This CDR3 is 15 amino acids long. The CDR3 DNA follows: TGCGCCAGCAGCTTGGTGGGAGAAATGGGCTACGAGCAGTACTTC. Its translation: CASSLVGEMGYEQYF. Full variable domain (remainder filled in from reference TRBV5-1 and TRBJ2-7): KAGVTQTPRYLIKTRGQQVTLSCSPISGHRSVSWYQQTPGQGLQFLFEYFSETQRNKGNFPGRFSGRQFSNSRSEMNVSTLELGDSALYLCASSLVGEMGYEQYFGPGTRLTVT.

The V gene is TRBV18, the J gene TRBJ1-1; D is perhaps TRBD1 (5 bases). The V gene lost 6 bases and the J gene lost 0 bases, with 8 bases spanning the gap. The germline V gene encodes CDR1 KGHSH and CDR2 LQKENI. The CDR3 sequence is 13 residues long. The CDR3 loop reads CASSGGMNTEAFF. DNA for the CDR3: TGTGCCAGCTCCGGGGGGATGAACACTGAAGCTTTCTTT.

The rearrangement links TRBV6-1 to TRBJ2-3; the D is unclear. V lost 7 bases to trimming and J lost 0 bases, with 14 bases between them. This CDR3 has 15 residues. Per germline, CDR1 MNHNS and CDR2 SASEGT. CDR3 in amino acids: CASTLRAGSTDTQYF. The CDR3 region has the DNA TGTGCCAGCACCCTTAGGGCCGGGAGCACAGATACGCAGTATTTT.

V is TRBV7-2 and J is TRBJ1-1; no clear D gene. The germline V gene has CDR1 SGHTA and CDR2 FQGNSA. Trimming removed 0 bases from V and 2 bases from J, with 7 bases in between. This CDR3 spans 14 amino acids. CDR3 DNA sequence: TGTGCCAGCAGCTTAGCTGGGCGAAACACTGAAGCTTTCTTT. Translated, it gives CASSLAGRNTEAFF.

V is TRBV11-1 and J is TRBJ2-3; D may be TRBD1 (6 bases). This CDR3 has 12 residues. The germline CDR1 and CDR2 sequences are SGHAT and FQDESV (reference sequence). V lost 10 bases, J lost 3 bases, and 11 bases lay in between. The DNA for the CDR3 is TGTGCCACAGACAGGCAAACAGATACGCAGTATTTT. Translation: CATDRQTDTQYF.

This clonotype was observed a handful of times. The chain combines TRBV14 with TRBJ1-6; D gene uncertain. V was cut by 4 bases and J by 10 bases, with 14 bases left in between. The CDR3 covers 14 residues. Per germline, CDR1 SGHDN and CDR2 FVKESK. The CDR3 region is CASSPGEGSSPLHF. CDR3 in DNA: TGTGCCAGCAGCCCCGGGGAGGGTAGCTCACCCCTCCACTTT. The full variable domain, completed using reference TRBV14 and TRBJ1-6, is EAGVTQFPSHSVIEKGQTVTLRCDPISGHDNLYWYRRVMGKEIKFLLHFVKESKQDESGMPNNRFLAERTGGTYSTLKVQPAELEDSGVYFCASSPGEGSSPLHFGNGTRLTVT.

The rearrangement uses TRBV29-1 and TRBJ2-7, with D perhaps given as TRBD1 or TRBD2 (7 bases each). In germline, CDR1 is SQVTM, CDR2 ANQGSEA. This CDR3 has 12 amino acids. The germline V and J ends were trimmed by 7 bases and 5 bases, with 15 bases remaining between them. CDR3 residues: CSAGRGGDEQYF. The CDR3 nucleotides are TGCAGCGCGGGCAGGGGGGGGGACGAGCAGTACTTC.

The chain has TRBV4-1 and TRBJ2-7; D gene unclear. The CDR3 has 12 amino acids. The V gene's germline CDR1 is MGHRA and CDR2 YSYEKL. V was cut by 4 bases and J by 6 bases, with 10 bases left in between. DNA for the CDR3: TGCGCCAGCAGCCGCCTTGACGGCGAGCAGTACTTC. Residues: CASSRLDGEQYF.